This record concerns one TCR beta chain sequence. This specimen comes from a study of cytomegalovirus exposure and HLA in healthy donors. The CDR3 runs to 15 residues. V was trimmed by 0 bases and J by 5 bases, leaving 13 bases between them. Germline CDR1 is MGHRA and CDR2 is YSYEKL. PCR used 60 Vbeta primers and 13 Jbeta primers. Data came from immunoSEQ multiplex PCR; TCRdb stores just in-frame clones and leaves some out. In the table there are tens of thousands of clones, around 74% of which are singletons. This chain connects TRBV4-1 to TRBJ1-2, with a weak D call TRBD1 (6 bases). The sequencing sample was made of PBMCs. The receptor was isolated from a woman aged 50 to 60 in good health and CMV-seropositive. CDR3 sequence: CASSQDFGTNYGYTF. CDR3 coding DNA: TGCGCCAGCAGCCAAGATTTTGGGACAAATTATGGCTACACCTTC.